This TCR beta chain was profiled in a study of T cells after yellow fever vaccination. MiXCR, run by TCRdb on the 5' RACE reads, gives a single entry per CDR3 protein. The sample yields under 250,000 distinct CDR3 sequences, 6.9% seen once. General observations from the study: The presence of abundant clonotypes contaminating from the bulk population was possible in FACS-sorted repertoires.

This clonotype was found many times. Its antigen is as yet unknown. Between the trimmed V and J ends, which lost 0 bases and 5 bases, there was a span of 7 bases. This CDR3 is built from 13 residues. The chain combines TRBV12-3 or TRBV12-4 with TRBJ2-5, with D unresolved. This TCR was recovered from a young man who received the YFV17D yellow fever vaccine. This specimen was CD4+ T cells sorted from PBMCs, taken 15 days after the yellow fever booster vaccination. CDR3 sequence: CASSLAPRETQYF. The DNA of the CDR3 is TGTGCCAGCAGTTTAGCGCCTCGGGAGACCCAGTACTTC.